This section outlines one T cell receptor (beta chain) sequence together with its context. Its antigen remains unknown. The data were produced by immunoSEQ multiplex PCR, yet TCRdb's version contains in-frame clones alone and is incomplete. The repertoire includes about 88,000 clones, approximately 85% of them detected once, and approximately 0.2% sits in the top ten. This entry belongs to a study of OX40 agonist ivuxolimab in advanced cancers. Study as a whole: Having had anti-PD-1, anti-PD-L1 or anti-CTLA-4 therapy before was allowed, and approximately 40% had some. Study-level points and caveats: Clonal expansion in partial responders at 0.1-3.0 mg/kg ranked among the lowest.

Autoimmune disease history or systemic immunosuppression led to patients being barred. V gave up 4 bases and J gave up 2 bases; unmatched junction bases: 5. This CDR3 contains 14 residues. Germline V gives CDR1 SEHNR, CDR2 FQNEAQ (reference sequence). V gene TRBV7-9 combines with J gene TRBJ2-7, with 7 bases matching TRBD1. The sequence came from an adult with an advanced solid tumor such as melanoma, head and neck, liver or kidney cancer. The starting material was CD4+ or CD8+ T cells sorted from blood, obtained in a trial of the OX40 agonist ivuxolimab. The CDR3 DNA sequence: TGTGCCAGCAGCTACGGGACAGCTACCTACGAGCAGTACTTC. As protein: CASSYGTATYEQYF. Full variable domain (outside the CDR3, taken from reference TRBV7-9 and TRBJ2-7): DTGVSQNPRHKITKRGQNVTFRCDPISEHNRLYWYRQTLGQGPEFLTYFQNEAQLEKSRLLSDRFSAERPKGSFSTLEIQRTEQGDSAMYLCASSYGTATYEQYFGPGTRLTVT.